The 5 T cell receptor beta chains reported below all come from one sample, sequenced in a study of human T cells and chemical hapten exposure. MiXCR, run by TCRdb on the RACE reads, gives a single entry per CDR3 protein. This sample has 69,000 or so distinct CDR3 sequences, with about a tenth found just once. Time point: patch test 2, 6 weeks after DPC sensitization. This sample's treatment: therapeutic diphenylcyclopropenone sensitization with weekly scalp DPC. This specimen was whole blood, taken in connection with sensitization to the hapten diphenylcyclopropenone (DPC). These receptor sequences come from a woman in her forties or fifties with alopecia areata. Some clones in this sample may be carry-over from other donors' samples.

The sample holds many counts of this clonotype. The rearrangement uses TRBV29-1 and TRBJ2-1, with D possibly being TRBD2 (6 bases). Germline values: CDR1 SQVTM, CDR2 ANQGSEA. The CDR3 has 11 amino acids. V was trimmed by 3 bases and J by 10 bases, leaving 10 bases between them. CDR3 DNA sequence: TGCAGCGTTGAGAGGAGGGGAGAGCAGTTCTTC. Translation gives CSVERRGEQFF.

This rearrangement joins TRBV6-5 to TRBJ1-2; the D is unclear. This CDR3 has 17 amino acids. From germline, CDR1 is MNHEY and CDR2 SVGAGI. Trimming took off 3 bases at V and 5 bases at J, with 22 bases between the two ends. The DNA of the CDR3 is TGTGCCAGCAGTTATCTAGACTCCACCCGATTCAGATATGGCTACACCTTC. It encodes CASSYLDSTRFRYGYTF.

This clonotype was seen ten or more times. The CDR3 reads CASGTAGTDTQYF. The CDR3, as DNA: TGTGCCAGTGGGACCGCTGGCACAGATACGCAGTATTTT. The chain carries TRBV19 and TRBJ2-3, with D perhaps assigned TRBD1 or TRBD2 (5 bases each). In germline, CDR1 is LNHDA, CDR2 SQIVND (reference sequence). There are 13 residues in the CDR3. V dropped 8 bases and J dropped 1 base, with 10 bases sitting between them.

This chain uses TRBV10-3 with TRBJ2-3; D possibly uses TRBD1 or TRBD2 (6 bases each). Looked up from germline, CDR1 is ENHRY and CDR2 is SYGVKD. CDR3 size: 14 residues. V lost 0 bases and J lost 4, with 8 bases in between. In DNA form, the CDR3 reads TGTGCCATCAGTGAGTCGAGGGGGGCAGATACGCAGTATTTT. As protein: CAISESRGADTQYF.

This clonotype was picked up a small number of times. The CDR3 DNA reads as TGTGCCAGCAGCCAAGAACAGGGGGCTGCGGAAAAACTGTTTTTT. This codes for CASSQEQGAAEKLFF. The chain is built from TRBV3-1 and TRBJ1-4; 9 bases map to TRBD1. The V segment lost 0 bases and the J segment 8 bases; nucleotides outside the gene matches: 4. This CDR3 is built from 15 residues. From germline, CDR1 is LGHDT and CDR2 YNNKEL (reference sequence).